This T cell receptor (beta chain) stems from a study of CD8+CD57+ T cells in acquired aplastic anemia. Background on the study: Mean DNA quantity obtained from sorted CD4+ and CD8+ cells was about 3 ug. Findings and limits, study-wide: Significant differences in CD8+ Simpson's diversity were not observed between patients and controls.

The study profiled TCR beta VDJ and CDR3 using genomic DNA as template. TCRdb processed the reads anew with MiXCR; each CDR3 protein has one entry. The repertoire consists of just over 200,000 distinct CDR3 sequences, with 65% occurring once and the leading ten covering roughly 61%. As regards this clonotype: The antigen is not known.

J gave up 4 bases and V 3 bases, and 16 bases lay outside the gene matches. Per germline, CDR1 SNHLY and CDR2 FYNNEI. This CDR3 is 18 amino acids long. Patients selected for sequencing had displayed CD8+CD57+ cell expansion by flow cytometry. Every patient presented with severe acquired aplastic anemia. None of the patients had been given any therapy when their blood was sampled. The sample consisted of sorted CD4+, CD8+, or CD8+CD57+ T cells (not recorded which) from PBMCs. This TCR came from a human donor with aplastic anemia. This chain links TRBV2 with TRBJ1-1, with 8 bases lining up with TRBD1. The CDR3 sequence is CASSDIEGHRGIRTEAFF. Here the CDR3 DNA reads TGTGCCAGCAGTGATATCGAGGGTCACAGGGGGATACGCACTGAAGCTTTCTTT.